The rows below give T cell receptor beta chains drawn from one sample of a study of cytomegalovirus exposure and HLA in healthy donors. Sequenced by immunoSEQ multiplex PCR; TCRdb stores in-frame clones only, minus some. The table lists 90,000 to 150,000 clones, approximately 80% of them singletons, with less than 3% in the top ten. The sequenced sample was PBMCs. The receptors shown here come from a female donor in good health and CMV-seronegative. CDR3s include the opening cysteine and the closing phenylalanine or tryptophan. D genes are given only for firm matches. The size entry is marked missing in some rows and otherwise reads once, few, many or a size class.

D: TRBD2; size: .; V: TRBV9; J: TRBJ2-7; DNA: TGTGCCAGCAGCGTAGGGCCCGCGGGGGGGCCCTACGAGCAGTACTTC; CDR3: CASSVGPAGGPYEQYF
D: .; size: .; V: TRBV19; J: TRBJ1-3; DNA: TGTGCCAGTACCACCGGGGGGTCGGATGGAAACACCATATATTTT; CDR3: CASTTGGSDGNTIYF
D: TRBD2; size: .; V: TRBV19; J: TRBJ2-1; DNA: TGTGCCAGTATAACTAGCGGGAGCGGAAACAATGAGCAGTTCTTC; CDR3: CASITSGSGNNEQFF
D: TRBD1; size: .; V: TRBV2; J: TRBJ2-7; DNA: TGTGCCAGCCTACAGGGGGCGACCTACGAGCAGTACTTC; CDR3: CASLQGATYEQYF
D: .; size: .; V: TRBV5-8; J: TRBJ1-1; DNA: TGTGCCAGCAGCTTGGCCCAGGGTCTTGAAGCTTTCTTT; CDR3: CASSLAQGLEAFF
D: TRBD1; size: .; V: TRBV7-2; J: TRBJ1-2; DNA: TGTGCCAGCAGCCCGAGGGACAGCCTCTATGGCTACACCTTC; CDR3: CASSPRDSLYGYTF
D: TRBD1; size: few; V: TRBV19; J: TRBJ1-1; DNA: TGTGCCAGTAGTTCGACAGGGGTGAACACTGAAGCTTTCTTT; CDR3: CASSSTGVNTEAFF
D: TRBD2; size: once; V: TRBV7-2; J: TRBJ2-2; DNA: TGTGCCAGCAGCCAAATCGGGGGGGGTACCGGGGAGCTGTTTTTT; CDR3: CASSQIGGGTGELFF
D: TRBD1; size: .; V: TRBV28; J: TRBJ1-1; DNA: TGTGCCAGCAGTTTAATCGACAGGGGACCCACTGAAGCTTTCTTT; CDR3: CASSLIDRGPTEAFF
D: .; size: once; V: TRBV27; J: TRBJ2-3; DNA: TGTGCCAGCAGTTTCTCGAGGGCAGATACGCAGTATTTT; CDR3: CASSFSRADTQYF
D: TRBD2; size: .; V: TRBV6-4; J: TRBJ2-1; DNA: TGTGCCAGCAAGCAGACTAGCTCCGGCAATGAGCAGTTCTTC; CDR3: CASKQTSSGNEQFF
D: .; size: .; V: TRBV28; J: TRBJ1-5; DNA: TGTGCCAGCAGTTTTATCATGGCGGAGGGATTGGCGGAGCCCCAGCATTTT; CDR3: CASSFIMAEGLAEPQHF
D: TRBD2; size: .; V: TRBV9; J: TRBJ2-1; DNA: TGTGCCAGCAGCGTGCTAGCGGGGGGGCCCAACAATGAGCAGTTCTTC; CDR3: CASSVLAGGPNNEQFF
D: .; size: .; V: TRBV13; J: TRBJ2-1; DNA: TGTGCCAGCAGCTCTTCGGGGGAGCAGTTCTTC; CDR3: CASSSSGEQFF
D: TRBD1; size: few; V: TRBV5-8; J: TRBJ2-5; DNA: TGTGCCAGCAGCCGACGGACAGGGGGCGATGAGACCCAGTACTTC; CDR3: CASSRRTGGDETQYF
D: TRBD1; size: .; V: TRBV4-1; J: TRBJ2-7; DNA: TGCGCCAGCAGCCGGCTCCGGGACAGTACCTACGAGCAGTACTTC; CDR3: CASSRLRDSTYEQYF
D: .; size: .; V: TRBV30; J: TRBJ1-1; DNA: TGTGCCTGGACCCGGGTCGGGAACACTGAAGCTTTCTTT; CDR3: CAWTRVGNTEAFF
D: .; size: .; V: TRBV6-1; J: TRBJ2-7; DNA: TGTGCCAGCAGGGAGGGGCCTACGGACGAGCAGTACTTC; CDR3: CASREGPTDEQYF
D: .; size: .; V: TRBV2; J: TRBJ2-7; DNA: TGTGCCAGCAAAACTGCCGCGGTTGGGTCCTACGAGCAGTACTTC; CDR3: CASKTAAVGSYEQYF
D: .; size: few; V: TRBV2; J: TRBJ1-1; DNA: TGTGCCAGCGGAGCGGGGAACACTGAAGCTTTCTTT; CDR3: CASGAGNTEAFF
D: .; size: once; V: TRBV2; J: TRBJ2-5; DNA: TGTGCCAGCAGTGAATGGGGCGGTGAAGAGACCCAGTACTTC; CDR3: CASSEWGGEETQYF
D: TRBD1; size: .; V: TRBV7-4; J: TRBJ1-3; DNA: TGTGCCAGCAGCTTTCCCCCAGGGGGCCTATCTGGAAACACCATATATTTT; CDR3: CASSFPPGGLSGNTIYF
D: TRBD1; size: .; V: TRBV27; J: TRBJ1-1; DNA: TGTGCCAGCAGTTCACCGGGACAGGGGGCTTTGAACACTGAAGCTTTCTTT; CDR3: CASSSPGQGALNTEAFF
D: TRBD1; size: .; V: TRBV2; J: TRBJ2-1; DNA: TGTGCCAGCAGTGAAGACAGGGGCTCCTACAATGAGCAGTTCTTC; CDR3: CASSEDRGSYNEQFF
D: .; size: .; V: TRBV6-5; J: TRBJ2-3; DNA: TGTGCCAGCAGTCCGAATCCCGGTGATACGCAGTATTTT; CDR3: CASSPNPGDTQYF
D: .; size: few; V: TRBV5-1; J: TRBJ1-4; DNA: TGCGCCAGCAGCTTTGAAGGGGCGAGAAATGAAAAACTGTTTTTT; CDR3: CASSFEGARNEKLFF
D: .; size: .; V: TRBV13; J: TRBJ1-1; DNA: TGTGCCAGCAGCTTAGGCCTGCAGGGCCGTCTAACTGAAGCTTTCTTT; CDR3: CASSLGLQGRLTEAFF
D: TRBD2; size: .; V: TRBV16; J: TRBJ2-1; DNA: TGTGCCAGCAGTCTCCTACTAGCGGCTACCTACAATGAGCAGTTCTTC; CDR3: CASSLLLAATYNEQFF
D: TRBD2; size: .; V: TRBV27; J: TRBJ2-2; DNA: TGTGCCAGCAGTTTACCGACTAGCGGGGGGACCGGGGAGCTGTTTTTT; CDR3: CASSLPTSGGTGELFF
D: .; size: .; V: TRBV18; J: TRBJ1-1; DNA: TGTGCCAGCTCACCACCTAGGCCAGGGATGAACACTGAAGCTTTCTTT; CDR3: CASSPPRPGMNTEAFF
D: TRBD1; size: .; V: TRBV4-3; J: TRBJ1-4; DNA: TGCGCCAGCAGCCAAGGACACGGGACAGGGGATGAAAAACTGTTTTTT; CDR3: CASSQGHGTGDEKLFF
D: .; size: .; V: TRBV29-1; J: TRBJ1-2; DNA: TGCAGCGTTGGAGCCCTCGAAGAGTATGGCTACACCTTC; CDR3: CSVGALEEYGYTF
D: .; size: once; V: TRBV4-1; J: TRBJ1-6; DNA: TGCGCCAGCAGCCAAACCCCAGGGAGGGGTAATTCACCCCTCCACTTT; CDR3: CASSQTPGRGNSPLHF
D: TRBD1; size: .; V: TRBV30; J: TRBJ1-6; DNA: TGTGCCTGGAGTGCATCCCGCGGGACAGGGCCGCAGAGCTCCTATAATTCACCCCTCCACTTT; CDR3: CAWSASRGTGPQSSYNSPLHF
D: TRBD1; size: .; V: TRBV29-1; J: TRBJ2-7; DNA: TGCAGCGTCCGGGACAGTCCCTACGAGCAGTACTTC; CDR3: CSVRDSPYEQYF
D: .; size: .; V: TRBV7-2; J: TRBJ2-1; DNA: TGTGCCAGCAGCTTTCTCTCGAGCTCCTACAATGAGCAGTTCTTC; CDR3: CASSFLSSSYNEQFF
D: TRBD1; size: once; V: TRBV19; J: TRBJ2-2; DNA: TGTGCCAGTAGTATAGGAAGGGACAGATACACCGGGGAGCTGTTTTTT; CDR3: CASSIGRDRYTGELFF
D: .; size: .; V: TRBV6-1; J: TRBJ1-1; DNA: TGTGCCACCACTCTGGGGGCAAACACTGAAGCTTTCTTT; CDR3: CATTLGANTEAFF
D: .; size: .; V: TRBV4-1; J: TRBJ2-3; DNA: TGCGCCAGCAGCCAAGGAGCAGATACGCAGTATTTT; CDR3: CASSQGADTQYF
D: TRBD1; size: .; V: TRBV19; J: TRBJ2-5; DNA: TGTGCCAGTAGTATCGGGGGGACAGGGGAAGAGACCCAGTACTTC; CDR3: CASSIGGTGEETQYF
D: TRBD2; size: .; V: TRBV29-1; J: TRBJ2-7; DNA: TGCAGCGTTCGGCCTAGCGGGGGGTTCTTGTACGAGCAGTACTTC; CDR3: CSVRPSGGFLYEQYF
D: .; size: .; V: TRBV30; J: TRBJ1-1; DNA: TGTGCCTGGAGTTCGACAGGGAACACTGAAGCTTTCTTT; CDR3: CAWSSTGNTEAFF
D: TRBD1; size: .; V: TRBV7-6; J: TRBJ1-2; DNA: TGTGCCAGCAGCTTATTGGGACAGGGGGTTGGTGGCTACACCTTC; CDR3: CASSLLGQGVGGYTF
D: TRBD1; size: .; V: TRBV5-4; J: TRBJ2-7; DNA: TGTGCCACCCCGGACAGGGGGCTAAACCTGGGGACCTACGAGCAGTACTTC; CDR3: CATPDRGLNLGTYEQYF
D: TRBD2; size: .; V: TRBV7-2; J: TRBJ2-5; DNA: TGTGCCAGCAGCTCATGGACTAGCGGGGCGGGGGAGACCCAGTACTTC; CDR3: CASSSWTSGAGETQYF
D: .; size: .; V: TRBV7-8; J: TRBJ1-4; DNA: TGTGCCAGCAGCTCTGCCGGGACACAAAATGAAAAACTGTTTTTT; CDR3: CASSSAGTQNEKLFF
D: .; size: .; V: TRBV4-2; J: TRBJ1-3; DNA: TGTGCCAGCAGCCAAGCCCCGGGCGGGGCCTCTGGAAACACCATATATTTT; CDR3: CASSQAPGGASGNTIYF
D: .; size: .; V: TRBV7-2; J: TRBJ2-7; DNA: TGTGCCAGCAGCTTGACAGATGACGTATCCTACGAGCAGTACTTC; CDR3: CASSLTDDVSYEQYF
D: .; size: .; V: TRBV5-1; J: TRBJ2-1; DNA: TGCGCCAGCAGTGAAGCGTACAATGAGCAGTTCTTC; CDR3: CASSEAYNEQFF
D: TRBD2; size: once; V: TRBV5-1; J: TRBJ2-3; DNA: TGCGCCAGCAGCCCTAGCGGGGTAGTGACAGATACGCAGTATTTT; CDR3: CASSPSGVVTDTQYF
D: TRBD2; size: few; V: TRBV5-6; J: TRBJ2-7; DNA: TGTGCCAGCACCCGGAGGGCTAGCGGGGGGGCAGGGCAGTACTTC; CDR3: CASTRRASGGAGQYF
D: TRBD1; size: .; V: TRBV30; J: TRBJ1-1; DNA: TGTGCCTGGAGTGTATGGGGATCCAGGGGGCATCAGACTGAAGCTTTCTTT; CDR3: CAWSVWGSRGHQTEAFF
D: TRBD2; size: .; V: TRBV14; J: TRBJ2-5; DNA: TGTGCCAGCAGCCAAGAGGCGGGACTAGCGGGGAGGGAGACCCAGTACTTC; CDR3: CASSQEAGLAGRETQYF
D: .; size: .; V: TRBV20-1; J: TRBJ1-1; DNA: TGCAGTGCTAGCGCCGGGGCTGAAGCTTTCTTT; CDR3: CSASAGAEAFF
D: TRBD2; size: .; V: TRBV7-2; J: TRBJ2-5; DNA: TGTGCCAGCAGCTACCAGGGACGGGGGGGCCTGGAGACCCAGTACTTC; CDR3: CASSYQGRGGLETQYF
D: TRBD1; size: .; V: TRBV7-9; J: TRBJ1-4; DNA: TGTTCCAGCAGTTTTACAGGGGTCCCAAATGAAAAACTGTTTTTT; CDR3: CSSSFTGVPNEKLFF
D: TRBD1; size: .; V: TRBV11-2; J: TRBJ1-6; DNA: TGTGCCAGCAGCCCTGGGGTCGGGACAGGGAATTCACCCCTCCACTTT; CDR3: CASSPGVGTGNSPLHF